The clone carrying this T cell receptor (beta chain) was seen only a few times. This sample was taken from a study of blood T cells in healthy people across ages. Germline CDR1 reads DFQATT; CDR2 reads SNEGSKA (reference sequence). There are 12 residues in the CDR3. V dropped 5 bases and J dropped 5 bases, with 12 bases sitting between them. Using a J-beta primer mix together with a sample-barcoded 5' primer, a second PCR was run for roughly 6 to 12 cycles. TCRdb used MiXCR to reprocess the 5' RACE reads, holding one entry per CDR3 protein. The sample consists of about 940,000 distinct CDR3 sequences, about 48% of them appearing once.

The source of this sequence is a man aged 30-40 years in good health. The rearrangement uses TRBV20-1 and TRBJ1-2; D is perhaps TRBD1 (5 bases). Sequenced input: blood. The CDR3 DNA is TGCAGTGCTGGGGGACTCCTGTATGGCTACACCTTC. Amino acids: CSAGGLLYGYTF.